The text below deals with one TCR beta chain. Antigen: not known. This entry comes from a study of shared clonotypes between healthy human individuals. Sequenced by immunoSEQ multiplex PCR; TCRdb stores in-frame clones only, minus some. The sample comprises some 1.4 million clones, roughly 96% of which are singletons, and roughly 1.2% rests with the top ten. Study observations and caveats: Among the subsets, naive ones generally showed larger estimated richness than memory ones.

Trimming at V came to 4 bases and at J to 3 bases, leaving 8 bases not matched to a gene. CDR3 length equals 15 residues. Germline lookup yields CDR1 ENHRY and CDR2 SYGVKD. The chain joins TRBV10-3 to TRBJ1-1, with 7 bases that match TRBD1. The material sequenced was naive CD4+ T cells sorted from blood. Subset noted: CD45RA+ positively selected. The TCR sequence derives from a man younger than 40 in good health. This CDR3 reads CAISGTHRGDTEAFF. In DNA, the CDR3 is TGTGCCATCAGTGGGACCCACAGGGGAGACACTGAAGCTTTCTTT.